A selection of T cell receptor beta chains follows, all from one sample in a study of radiotherapy plus CTLA-4 blockade in lung cancer. Method: immunoSEQ multiplex PCR; TCRdb's copy keeps in-frame clones and lacks some. The data contain about 73,000 clones, roughly 91% of them seen just once; the ten biggest clones take up 40% to 45%. The material sequenced was peripheral blood, taken from a patient treated with radiotherapy plus ipilimumab. Every receptor here comes from a human donor with non-small cell lung cancer that progressed on radiotherapy plus ipilimumab. Each CDR3 is given with its conserved first and last residue. Fields, in order: clone size, V gene, D gene, J gene, CDR3 protein, CDR3 DNA. D genes are given only for firm matches. Some rows have no size entry. The others give once, few or many, or a class for an expanded clone.

abundance: -; v_gene: TRBV28; d_gene: -; j_gene: TRBJ2-1; CDR3aa: CASRGGAGSYNEQFF; CDR3nt: TGTGCCAGCCGTGGGGGAGCAGGGTCCTACAATGAGCAGTTCTTC
abundance: few; v_gene: TRBV30; d_gene: -; j_gene: TRBJ1-4; CDR3aa: CAWSVGGATNEKLFF; CDR3nt: TGTGCCTGGAGTGTGGGGGGAGCAACTAATGAAAAACTGTTTTTT
abundance: -; v_gene: TRBV27; d_gene: TRBD2; j_gene: TRBJ2-6; CDR3aa: CASSASLAGGFSGANVLTF; CDR3nt: TGTGCCAGCAGTGCCTCACTAGCGGGAGGGTTCTCTGGGGCCAACGTCCTGACTTTC
abundance: -; v_gene: TRBV6-4; d_gene: TRBD1; j_gene: TRBJ1-2; CDR3aa: CASSVPTGGVSGYTF; CDR3nt: TGTGCCAGCAGTGTTCCGACAGGGGGCGTCTCGGGCTACACCTTC
abundance: -; v_gene: TRBV10-3; d_gene: -; j_gene: TRBJ1-1; CDR3aa: CAISERAGTEAFF; CDR3nt: TGTGCCATCAGTGAAAGGGCCGGGACTGAAGCTTTCTTT
abundance: -; v_gene: TRBV30; d_gene: TRBD1; j_gene: TRBJ2-7; CDR3aa: CAWIFRDRTSRAEEQYF; CDR3nt: TGTGCCTGGATATTCCGGGACAGAACTAGTCGAGCAGAAGAGCAGTACTTC
abundance: -; v_gene: TRBV7-2; d_gene: TRBD2; j_gene: TRBJ2-7; CDR3aa: CASSFSGSSYEQYF; CDR3nt: TGTGCCAGCAGCTTTAGCGGGAGCTCCTACGAGCAGTACTTC
abundance: -; v_gene: TRBV28; d_gene: TRBD1; j_gene: TRBJ2-1; CDR3aa: CASSLWGTGLTEQFF; CDR3nt: TGTGCCAGCAGTTTATGGGGGACAGGTCTTACTGAGCAGTTCTTC
abundance: -; v_gene: TRBV2; d_gene: -; j_gene: TRBJ1-5; CDR3aa: CASSETDNQPQHF; CDR3nt: TGTGCCAGCAGTGAAACGGACAATCAGCCCCAGCATTTT
abundance: -; v_gene: TRBV4-2; d_gene: -; j_gene: TRBJ1-5; CDR3aa: CASSQEGMAYSNQPQHF; CDR3nt: TGTGCCAGCAGCCAAGAGGGAATGGCCTATAGCAATCAGCCCCAGCATTTT
abundance: -; v_gene: TRBV29-1; d_gene: TRBD1; j_gene: TRBJ2-2; CDR3aa: CSVAPGTGYTGELFF; CDR3nt: TGCAGCGTTGCCCCCGGGACAGGGTACACCGGGGAGCTGTTTTTT
abundance: -; v_gene: TRBV28; d_gene: TRBD2; j_gene: TRBJ2-4; CDR3aa: CASSFLAGGPKNIQYF; CDR3nt: TGTGCCAGCAGTTTTCTAGCGGGAGGTCCCAAAAACATTCAGTACTTC
abundance: -; v_gene: TRBV7-9; d_gene: -; j_gene: TRBJ1-5; CDR3aa: CASSSSNLDRTFWPQHF; CDR3nt: TGTGCCAGCAGCTCATCCAACTTGGACCGGACATTTTGGCCCCAGCATTTT
abundance: -; v_gene: TRBV6-5; d_gene: -; j_gene: TRBJ2-1; CDR3aa: CASSYDSRQDYNEQFF; CDR3nt: TGTGCCAGCAGTTACGATAGTCGCCAGGACTACAATGAGCAGTTCTTC
abundance: -; v_gene: TRBV30; d_gene: -; j_gene: TRBJ2-1; CDR3aa: CAWSPSSNEQFF; CDR3nt: TGTGCCTGGAGCCCAAGCAGTAATGAGCAGTTCTTC
abundance: -; v_gene: TRBV7-9; d_gene: TRBD1; j_gene: TRBJ2-1; CDR3aa: CASSLAGTGEIGEQFF; CDR3nt: TGTGCCAGCAGCTTAGCAGGGACAGGGGAGATTGGCGAGCAGTTCTTC
abundance: once; v_gene: TRBV6-1; d_gene: -; j_gene: TRBJ1-5; CDR3aa: CASSERDIRYSNQPQHF; CDR3nt: TGTGCCAGCAGTGAAAGGGACATTAGATATAGCAATCAGCCCCAGCATTTT
abundance: -; v_gene: TRBV13; d_gene: -; j_gene: TRBJ2-7; CDR3aa: CASSFRTYEQYF; CDR3nt: TGTGCCAGCAGCTTCCGGACTTACGAGCAGTACTTC
abundance: -; v_gene: TRBV7-2; d_gene: TRBD1; j_gene: TRBJ2-5; CDR3aa: CASSLVGAGGEETQYF; CDR3nt: TGTGCCAGCAGCTTAGTCGGTGCAGGGGGTGAGGAGACCCAGTACTTC
abundance: -; v_gene: TRBV25-1; d_gene: -; j_gene: TRBJ2-1; CDR3aa: CASSFGFDEQFF; CDR3nt: TGTGCCAGCAGTTTCGGTTTCGATGAGCAGTTCTTC
abundance: -; v_gene: TRBV10-3; d_gene: -; j_gene: TRBJ2-5; CDR3aa: CAITEDRAREQYF; CDR3nt: TGTGCCATCACTGAGGACAGGGCGCGGGAGCAGTACTTC
abundance: -; v_gene: TRBV5-1; d_gene: TRBD2; j_gene: TRBJ2-2; CDR3aa: CASREGTSGRATGELFF; CDR3nt: TGCGCCAGCAGAGAAGGGACTAGCGGGAGGGCCACCGGGGAGCTGTTTTTT
abundance: -; v_gene: TRBV14; d_gene: -; j_gene: TRBJ2-3; CDR3aa: CASSQGDTQYF; CDR3nt: TGTGCCAGCAGCCAAGGCGATACGCAGTATTTT
abundance: -; v_gene: TRBV27; d_gene: TRBD1; j_gene: TRBJ1-2; CDR3aa: CASSLQGAWNGYTF; CDR3nt: TGTGCCAGCAGTTTACAGGGGGCATGGAATGGCTACACCTTC
abundance: -; v_gene: TRBV7-8; d_gene: -; j_gene: TRBJ1-2; CDR3aa: CASSQGWGQGYGYTF; CDR3nt: TGTGCCAGCAGCCAGGGGTGGGGGCAGGGGTATGGCTACACCTTC
abundance: once; v_gene: TRBV14; d_gene: TRBD1; j_gene: TRBJ2-7; CDR3aa: CASSQERLRQGARNEQYF; CDR3nt: TGTGCCAGCAGCCAAGAACGCCTGAGACAGGGGGCGCGCAACGAGCAGTACTTC
abundance: -; v_gene: TRBV4-1; d_gene: -; j_gene: TRBJ2-2; CDR3aa: CASSQAPTYTGELFF; CDR3nt: TGCGCCAGCAGCCAAGCTCCTACTTACACCGGGGAGCTGTTTTTT
abundance: -; v_gene: TRBV28; d_gene: -; j_gene: TRBJ1-2; CDR3aa: CASTTVNYGYTF; CDR3nt: TGTGCCAGCACGACGGTTAACTATGGCTACACCTTC
abundance: -; v_gene: TRBV6-1; d_gene: -; j_gene: TRBJ1-1; CDR3aa: CASSESLEVPEGTEAFF; CDR3nt: TGTGCCAGCAGTGAGTCTCTAGAGGTTCCCGAGGGCACTGAAGCTTTCTTT